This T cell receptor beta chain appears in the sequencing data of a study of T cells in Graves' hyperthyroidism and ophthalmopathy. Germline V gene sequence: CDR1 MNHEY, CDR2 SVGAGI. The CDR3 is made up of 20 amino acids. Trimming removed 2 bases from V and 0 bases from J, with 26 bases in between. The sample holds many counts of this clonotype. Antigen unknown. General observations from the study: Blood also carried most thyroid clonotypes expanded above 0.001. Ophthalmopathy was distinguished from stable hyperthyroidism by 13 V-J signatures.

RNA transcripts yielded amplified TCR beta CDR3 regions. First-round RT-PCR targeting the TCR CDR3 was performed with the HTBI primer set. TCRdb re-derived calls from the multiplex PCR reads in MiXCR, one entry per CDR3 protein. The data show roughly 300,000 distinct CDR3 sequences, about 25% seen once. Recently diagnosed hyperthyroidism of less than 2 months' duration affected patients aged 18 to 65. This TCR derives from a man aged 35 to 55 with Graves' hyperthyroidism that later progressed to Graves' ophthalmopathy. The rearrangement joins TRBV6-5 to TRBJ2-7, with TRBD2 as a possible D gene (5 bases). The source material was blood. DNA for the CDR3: TGTGCCAGCAGTTACCGACCCGGGAAACATCAAGAACATATCTCCTACGAGCAGTACTTC. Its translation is CASSYRPGKHQEHISYEQYF.